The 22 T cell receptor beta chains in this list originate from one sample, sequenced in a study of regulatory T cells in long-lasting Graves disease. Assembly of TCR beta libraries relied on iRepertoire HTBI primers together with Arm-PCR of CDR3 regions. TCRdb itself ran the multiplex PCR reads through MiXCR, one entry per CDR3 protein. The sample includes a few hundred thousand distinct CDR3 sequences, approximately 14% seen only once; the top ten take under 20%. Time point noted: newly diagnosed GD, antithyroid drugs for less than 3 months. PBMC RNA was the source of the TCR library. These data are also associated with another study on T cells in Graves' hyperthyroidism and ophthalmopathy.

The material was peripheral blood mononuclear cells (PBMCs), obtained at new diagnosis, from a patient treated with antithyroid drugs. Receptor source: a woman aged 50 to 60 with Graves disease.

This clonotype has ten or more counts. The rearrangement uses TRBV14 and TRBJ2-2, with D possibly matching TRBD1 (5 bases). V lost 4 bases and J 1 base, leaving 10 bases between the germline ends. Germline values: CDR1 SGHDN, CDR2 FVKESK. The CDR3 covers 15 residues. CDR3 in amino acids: CASSRQHMNTGELFF. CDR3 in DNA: TGTGCCAGCAGCCGACAGCACATGAACACCGGGGAGCTGTTTTTT.

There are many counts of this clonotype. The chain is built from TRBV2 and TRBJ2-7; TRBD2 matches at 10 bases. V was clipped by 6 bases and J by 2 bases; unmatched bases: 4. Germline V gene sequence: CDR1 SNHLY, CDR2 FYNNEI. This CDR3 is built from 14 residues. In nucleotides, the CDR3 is TGTGCCAGCAGAAGACTAGCGGGCGCCTACGAGCAGTACTTC. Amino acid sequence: CASRRLAGAYEQYF. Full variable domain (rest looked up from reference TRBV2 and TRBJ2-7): EPEVTQTPSHQVTQMGQEVILRCVPISNHLYFYWYRQILGQKVEFLVSFYNNEISEKSEIFDDQFSVERPDGSNFTLKIRSTKLEDSAMYFCASRRLAGAYEQYFGPGTRLTVT.

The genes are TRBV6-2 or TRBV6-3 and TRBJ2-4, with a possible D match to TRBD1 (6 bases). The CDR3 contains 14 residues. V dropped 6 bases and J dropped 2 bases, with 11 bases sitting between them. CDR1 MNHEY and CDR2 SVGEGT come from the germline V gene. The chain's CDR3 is CASSEQGTKNIQYF. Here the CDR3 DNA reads TGTGCCAGCAGCGAACAGGGAACCAAAAACATTCAGTACTTC.

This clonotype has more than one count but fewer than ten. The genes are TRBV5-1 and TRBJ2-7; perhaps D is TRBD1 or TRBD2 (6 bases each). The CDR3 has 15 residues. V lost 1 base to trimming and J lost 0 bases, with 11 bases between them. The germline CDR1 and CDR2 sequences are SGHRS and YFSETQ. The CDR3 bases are TGCGCCAGCAGCTTGTCTGGGGGGCTCTCCTACGAGCAGTACTTC. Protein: CASSLSGGLSYEQYF. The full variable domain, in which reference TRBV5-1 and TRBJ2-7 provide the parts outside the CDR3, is KAGVTQTPRYLIKTRGQQVTLSCSPISGHRSVSWYQQTPGQGLQFLFEYFSETQRNKGNFPGRFSGRQFSNSRSEMNVSTLELGDSALYLCASSLSGGLSYEQYFGPGTRLTVT.

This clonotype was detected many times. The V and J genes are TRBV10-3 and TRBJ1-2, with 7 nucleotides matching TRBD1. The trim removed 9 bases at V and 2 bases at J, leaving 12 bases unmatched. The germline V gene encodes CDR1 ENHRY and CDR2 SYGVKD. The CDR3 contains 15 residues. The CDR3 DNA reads TGTGCCATTACAGAGGGGGCGTCTCTGAACTATGGCTACACCTTC. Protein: CAITEGASLNYGYTF.

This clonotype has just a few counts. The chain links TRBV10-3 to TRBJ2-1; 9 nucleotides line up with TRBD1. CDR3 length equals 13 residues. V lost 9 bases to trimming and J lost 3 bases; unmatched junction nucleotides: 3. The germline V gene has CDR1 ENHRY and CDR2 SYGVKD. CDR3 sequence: CAIGQGNYNEQFF. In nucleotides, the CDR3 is TGTGCCATTGGACAGGGGAACTACAATGAGCAGTTCTTC.

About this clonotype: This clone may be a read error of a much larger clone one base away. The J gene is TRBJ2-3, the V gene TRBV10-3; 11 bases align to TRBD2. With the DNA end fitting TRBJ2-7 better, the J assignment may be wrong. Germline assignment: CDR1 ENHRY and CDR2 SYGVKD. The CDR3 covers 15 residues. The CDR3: CAISRGLAGRNEQYF. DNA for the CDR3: TGTGCCATCAGTCGCGGACTAGCGGGCAGGAATGAGCAGTACTTC.

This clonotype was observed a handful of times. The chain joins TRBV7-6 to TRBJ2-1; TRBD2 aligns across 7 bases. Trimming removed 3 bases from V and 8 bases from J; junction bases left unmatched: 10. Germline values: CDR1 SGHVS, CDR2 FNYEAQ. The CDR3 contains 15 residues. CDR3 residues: CASSFGGGPNDEQFF. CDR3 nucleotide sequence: TGTGCCAGCAGCTTTGGGGGGGGACCGAACGATGAGCAGTTCTTC.

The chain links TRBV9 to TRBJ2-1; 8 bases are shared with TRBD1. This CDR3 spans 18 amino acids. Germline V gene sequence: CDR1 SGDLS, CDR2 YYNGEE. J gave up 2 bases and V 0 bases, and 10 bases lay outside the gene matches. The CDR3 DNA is TGTGCCAGCAGCGTAGTCGGTCAGGGGGCGGGGACCTACAATGAGCAGTTCTTC. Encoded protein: CASSVVGQGAGTYNEQFF.

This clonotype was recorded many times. CDR3 nucleotides: TGTGCCAGCAGCCGAATGGGACTGACCTACGAGCAGTACTTC. Encoded protein: CASSRMGLTYEQYF. This chain links TRBV7-2 with TRBJ2-7, with D perhaps matching TRBD2 (6 bases). Germline values: CDR1 SGHTA, CDR2 FQGNSA. V shed 5 bases and J shed 2 bases, with 13 bases lying between them. The CDR3 is 14 amino acids.

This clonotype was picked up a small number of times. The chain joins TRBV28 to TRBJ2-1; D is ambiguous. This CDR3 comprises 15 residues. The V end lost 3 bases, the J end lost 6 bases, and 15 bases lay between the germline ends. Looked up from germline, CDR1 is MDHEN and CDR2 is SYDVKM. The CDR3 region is CASSFAHEAGNEQFF. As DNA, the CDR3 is TGTGCCAGCAGTTTTGCCCATGAAGCCGGCAATGAGCAGTTCTTC.

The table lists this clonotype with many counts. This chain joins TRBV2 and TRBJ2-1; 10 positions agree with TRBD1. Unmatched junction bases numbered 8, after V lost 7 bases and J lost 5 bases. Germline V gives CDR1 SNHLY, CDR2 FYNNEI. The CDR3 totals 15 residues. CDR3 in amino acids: CASIFLGTGDNEQFF. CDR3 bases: TGTGCCAGCATTTTCCTCGGGACAGGGGACAATGAGCAGTTCTTC.

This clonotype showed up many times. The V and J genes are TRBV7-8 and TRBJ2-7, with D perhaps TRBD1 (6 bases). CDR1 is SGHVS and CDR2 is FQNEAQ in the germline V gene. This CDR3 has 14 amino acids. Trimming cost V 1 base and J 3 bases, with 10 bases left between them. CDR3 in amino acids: CASSLEAGDYEQYF. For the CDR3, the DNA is TGTGCCAGCAGCTTAGAGGCAGGGGACTACGAGCAGTACTTC. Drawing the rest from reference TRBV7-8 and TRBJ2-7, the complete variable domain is GAGVSQSPRYKVAKRGQDVALRCDPISGHVSLFWYQQALGQGPEFLTYFQNEAQLDKSGLPSDRFFAERPEGSVSTLKIQRTQQEDSAVYLCASSLEAGDYEQYFGPGTRLTVT.

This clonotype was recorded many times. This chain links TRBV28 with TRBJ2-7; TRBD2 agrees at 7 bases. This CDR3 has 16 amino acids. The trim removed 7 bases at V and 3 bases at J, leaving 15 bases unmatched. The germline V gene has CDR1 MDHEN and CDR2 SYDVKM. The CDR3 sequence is CASMRAKGRASYEQYF. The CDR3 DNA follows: TGTGCCAGCATGAGGGCCAAGGGGAGGGCAAGCTACGAGCAGTACTTC. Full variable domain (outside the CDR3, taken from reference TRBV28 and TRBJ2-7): DVKVTQSSRYLVKRTGEKVFLECVQDMDHENMFWYRQDPGLGLRLIYFSYDVKMKEKGDIPEGYSVSREKKERFSLILESASTNQTSMYLCASMRAKGRASYEQYFGPGTRLTVT.

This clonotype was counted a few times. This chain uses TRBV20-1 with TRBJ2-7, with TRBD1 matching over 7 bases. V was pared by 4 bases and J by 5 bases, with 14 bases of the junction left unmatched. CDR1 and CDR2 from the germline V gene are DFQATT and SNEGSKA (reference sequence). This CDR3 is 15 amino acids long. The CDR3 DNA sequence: TGCAGTGCTACTCCACAGGGACAGTCCCTGAACGAGCAGTACTTC. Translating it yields CSATPQGQSLNEQYF.

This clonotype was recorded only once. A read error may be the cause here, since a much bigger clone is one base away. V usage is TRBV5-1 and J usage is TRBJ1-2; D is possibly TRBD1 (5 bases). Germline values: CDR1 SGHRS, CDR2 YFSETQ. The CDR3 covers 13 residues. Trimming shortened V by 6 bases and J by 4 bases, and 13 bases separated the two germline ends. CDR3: CASKPGYPYGYTF. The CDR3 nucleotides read TGCGCCAGCAAACCAGGGTATCCCTATGGCTACACCTTC.

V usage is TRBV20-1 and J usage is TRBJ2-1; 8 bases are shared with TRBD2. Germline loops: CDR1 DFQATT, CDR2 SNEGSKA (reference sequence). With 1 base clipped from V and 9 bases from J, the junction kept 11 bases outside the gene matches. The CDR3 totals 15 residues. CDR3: CSARAPWGLDLEQFF. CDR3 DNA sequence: TGCAGTGCTAGAGCCCCATGGGGACTAGATCTTGAGCAGTTCTTC.

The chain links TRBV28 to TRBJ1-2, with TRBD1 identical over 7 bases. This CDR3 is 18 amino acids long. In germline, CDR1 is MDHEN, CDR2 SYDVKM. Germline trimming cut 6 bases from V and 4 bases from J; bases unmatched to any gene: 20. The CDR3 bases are TGTGCCAGCAGAAAACTTGGCACAGGGGTATGGGAATCCTATGGCTACACCTTC. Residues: CASRKLGTGVWESYGYTF.

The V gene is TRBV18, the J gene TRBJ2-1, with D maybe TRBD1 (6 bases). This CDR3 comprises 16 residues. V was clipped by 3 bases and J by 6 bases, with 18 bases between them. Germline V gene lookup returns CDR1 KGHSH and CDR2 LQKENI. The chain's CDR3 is CASSPEGVVVANEQFF. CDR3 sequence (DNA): TGTGCCAGCTCACCCGAGGGGGTGGTTGTGGCCAATGAGCAGTTCTTC.

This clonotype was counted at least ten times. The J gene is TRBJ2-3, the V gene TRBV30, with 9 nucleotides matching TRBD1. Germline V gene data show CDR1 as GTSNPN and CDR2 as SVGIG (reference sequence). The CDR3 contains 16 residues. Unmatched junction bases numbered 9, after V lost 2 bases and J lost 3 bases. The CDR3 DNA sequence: TGTGCCTGGAGTTCTACAGGGGGCGGGAGAACAGATACGCAGTATTTT. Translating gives CAWSSTGGGRTDTQYF.

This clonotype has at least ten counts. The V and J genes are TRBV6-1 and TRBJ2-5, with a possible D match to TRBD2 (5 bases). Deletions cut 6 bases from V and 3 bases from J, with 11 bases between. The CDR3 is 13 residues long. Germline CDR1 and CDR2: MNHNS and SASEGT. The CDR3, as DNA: TGTGCCAGCAGCTCGACTACCGAAGAGACCCAGTACTTC. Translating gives CASSSTTEETQYF.

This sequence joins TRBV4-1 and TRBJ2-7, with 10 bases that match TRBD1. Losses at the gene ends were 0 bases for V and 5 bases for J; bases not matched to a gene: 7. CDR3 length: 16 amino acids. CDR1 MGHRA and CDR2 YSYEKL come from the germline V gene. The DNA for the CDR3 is TGCGCCAGCAGCCAAGATAGGGGACAGGGGTGGAACGAGCAGTACTTC. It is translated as CASSQDRGQGWNEQYF.